A single sample gave rise to the 29 T cell receptor beta chains below, sequenced in a study of blood T cell repertoires in COVID-19. Generated by immunoSEQ multiplex PCR, the TCRdb table keeps only in-frame clones and is missing some. This sample yields approximately 35,000 clones, of which approximately 80% are seen a single time; 10% to 15% belongs to the top ten. Sequencing input: peripheral blood. The source is a human donor in a cohort sampled during active COVID-19.

The V gene is TRBV14, the J gene TRBJ2-3; 10 bases are shared with TRBD2. The CDR3 contains 18 residues. The ends lost 0 bases at V and 0 bases at J; junction bases unmatched: 6. Germline V CDR1 and CDR2: SGHDN, FVKESK. This chain's CDR3 is CASSQDQSSGGSTDTQYF. For the CDR3, the DNA is TGTGCCAGCAGCCAAGATCAGTCTAGCGGGGGTAGCACAGATACGCAGTATTTT.

Only a few counts were recorded for this clone. The chain couples TRBV5-4 to TRBJ1-2; D is possibly TRBD1 (5 bases). The CDR3 is 14 amino acids. Germline loops: CDR1 SGHNT, CDR2 YYREEE (reference sequence). Trimming removed 4 bases at V and 4 bases at J, with 14 bases between. DNA for the CDR3: TGTGCCAGCAGCCCGGACATGATCGGCTATGGCTACACCTTC. The encoded protein is CASSPDMIGYGYTF.

The chain uses TRBV7-9 and TRBJ2-4; 7 bases fit TRBD1. V shed 7 bases, J shed 5 bases, and the junction held 8 bases outside the gene matches. The CDR3 contains 14 residues. Per germline, CDR1 SEHNR and CDR2 FQNEAQ (reference sequence). As DNA, the CDR3 is TGTGCCAGCACCTCCCGGACAGGTGAAAACATTCAGTACTTC. It translates to CASTSRTGENIQYF.

The V gene is TRBV7-9, the J gene TRBJ1-5; 8 bases agree with TRBD1. The V gene's germline CDR1 is SEHNR and CDR2 FQNEAQ (reference sequence). Trimming at V came to 5 bases and at J to 5 bases, leaving 8 bases not matched to a gene. The CDR3 totals 15 residues. The CDR3 DNA follows: TGTGCCAGCAGCCGGGGGACAGGCGGTTATCAGCCCCAGCATTTT. It translates to CASSRGTGGYQPQHF.

The gene calls are TRBV6-5 and TRBJ1-2; D is perhaps TRBD1 (6 bases). The CDR3 runs to 12 residues. The ends were cut back, 6 bases at V and 5 bases at J, with 10 bases in the middle. The V gene's germline CDR1 is MNHEY and CDR2 SVGAGI. The CDR3 is CASRDSAYGYTF. The CDR3 bases are TGTGCCAGCAGGGACAGTGCGTATGGCTACACCTTC.

This rearrangement joins TRBV6-5 to TRBJ2-2, with TRBD1 as a possible D gene (6 bases). The V gene's germline CDR1 is MNHEY and CDR2 SVGAGI. Trimming stripped 3 bases from V and 2 bases from J, with 10 bases between. This CDR3 has 15 residues. The CDR3 coding sequence is TGTGCCAGCAGTTATAACAGGGTAAACACCGGGGAGCTGTTTTTT. It is translated as CASSYNRVNTGELFF.

The rearrangement joins TRBV18 to TRBJ1-3; D is perhaps TRBD1 (5 bases). The CDR3 contains 16 residues. V lost 1 base and J lost 0, with 10 bases in between. The germline V gene has CDR1 KGHSH and CDR2 LQKENI. The CDR3 DNA follows: TGTGCCAGCTCACCACTTTCGACAGTCTCTGGAAACACCATATATTTT. Translated: CASSPLSTVSGNTIYF.

The rearrangement links TRBV19 to TRBJ1-5; 7 bases are a match to TRBD1. With 9 bases clipped from V and 7 bases from J, the junction kept 15 bases outside the gene matches. Germline CDR1 LNHDA, CDR2 SQIVND (reference sequence). The CDR3 consists of 15 residues. The CDR3 loop is CASKLGQAVGQPQHF. The CDR3 coding sequence is TGTGCCAGCAAGCTAGGACAGGCGGTCGGGCAGCCCCAGCATTTT.

The chain carries TRBV27 and TRBJ1-2, with 8 bases aligning to TRBD1. There are 13 residues in the CDR3. Germline V gene data show CDR1 as MNHEY and CDR2 as SMNVEV (reference sequence). The junction had 3 bases not matched to a gene; V was cut back by 2 bases and J by 7 bases. CDR3 DNA sequence: TGTGCCAGCAGTTTAACAGGGGGGGGTGGCTACACCTTC. It is translated as CASSLTGGGGYTF.

The V call is TRBV6-5, the J call TRBJ1-1, with unresolved D. Germline V gives CDR1 MNHEY, CDR2 SVGAGI. The V end was cut by 10 bases, the J end by 0 bases, with 12 bases between. The CDR3 sequence is 13 residues long. The CDR3, as DNA: TGTGCCATCCAGGTGACATTGAACACTGAAGCTTTCTTT. This translates into CAIQVTLNTEAFF.

The gene calls are TRBV4-2 and TRBJ1-4, with D possibly matching TRBD1 (5 bases). CDR1 and CDR2 (germline): LGHNA, YNFKEQ. This CDR3 has 15 amino acids. Trimming cost V 1 base and J 3 bases, with 9 bases left between them. The CDR3 region has the DNA TGTGCCAGCAGCCAAGCGGGGGAAGCTAATGAAAAACTGTTTTTT. Translation gives CASSQAGEANEKLFF.

The chain carries TRBV10-1 and TRBJ1-1, with D possibly matching TRBD1 (5 bases). The CDR3 length is 15 residues. Per germline, CDR1 WNHNN and CDR2 SYGVQD (reference sequence). Trimming cost V 2 bases and J 0 bases, with 10 bases left between them. The CDR3 region has the DNA TGCGCCAGCAGTGAGGAGACAGAGATGAACACTGAAGCTTTCTTT. Its protein is CASSEETEMNTEAFF.

This sequence joins TRBV9 and TRBJ1-1, with D possibly TRBD1 on 6 matching bases. Germline V CDR1 and CDR2: SGDLS, YYNGEE. The V end was cut by 0 bases, the J end by 4 bases, with 16 bases between. This CDR3 has 16 residues. CDR3 in DNA: TGTGCCAGCAGCGTAGGGATGGAAGTCAGGGGCACTGAAGCTTTCTTT. Its protein product is CASSVGMEVRGTEAFF. Filled out from reference TRBV9 and TRBJ1-1, the complete variable domain reads DSGVTQTPKHLITATGQRVTLRCSPRSGDLSVYWYQQSLDQGLQFLIQYYNGEERAKGNILERFSAQQFPDLHSELNLSSLELGDSALYFCASSVGMEVRGTEAFFGQGTRLTVV.

The V call is TRBV21-1, the J call TRBJ2-2; the table's D call of TRBD1 was not tested on the DNA. TRBV21-1 is termed a pseudogene. The CDR3 loop spans 15 amino acids. The CDR3 is CASSPGRGEGGELFF. The CDR3 bases are TGTGCCAGCAGTCCCGGCAGGGGTGAGGGCGGGGAGCTGTTTTTT.

The genes are TRBV10-1 and TRBJ2-3; 7 bases fit TRBD1. The V gene's germline CDR1 is WNHNN and CDR2 SYGVQD (reference sequence). Germline trimming cut 4 bases from V and 5 bases from J; bases unmatched to any gene: 6. CDR3 size: 14 residues. The CDR3 reads CASSVGGSEDTQYF. The CDR3 DNA sequence: TGCGCCAGCAGTGTAGGGGGCAGCGAAGATACGCAGTATTTT.

Worth noting for this clone: The sample holds other DNA sequences that translate to the same CDR3. This rearrangement joins TRBV9 to TRBJ1-3; 7 bases are a match to TRBD1. CDR3 length equals 15 residues. V lost 1 base, J lost 0 bases, and 1 base stayed unmatched. The germline V gene encodes CDR1 SGDLS and CDR2 YYNGEE. The CDR3: CASSVRGLSGNTIYF. The DNA for the CDR3 is TGTGCCAGCAGCGTAAGGGGGCTCTCTGGAAACACCATATATTTT.

The chain joins TRBV28 to TRBJ1-2; maybe TRBD1 (5 bases). The germline CDR1 and CDR2 sequences are MDHEN and SYDVKM. V was shortened by 3 bases and J by 8 bases, with 10 bases between the two germline ends. The CDR3 consists of 12 residues. The CDR3 nucleotides read TGTGCCAGCAGTTTCGGGCAGGGCGGCTACACCTTC. This sequence encodes CASSFGQGGYTF.

V is TRBV5-4 and J is TRBJ2-2, with a tentative D call TRBD2 (6 bases). V lost 1 base and J 7 bases, leaving 20 bases between the germline ends. The CDR3 has 17 residues. The germline gives CDR1 SGHNT, CDR2 YYREEE (reference sequence). The CDR3 sequence: CASSLTPGRGLDGELFF. As DNA, the CDR3 is TGTGCCAGCAGCTTGACCCCCGGGCGGGGACTCGACGGGGAGCTGTTTTTT.

V gene TRBV4-2 combines with J gene TRBJ1-1; 7 bases fit TRBD1. The CDR3 length is 15 residues. Per germline, CDR1 LGHNA and CDR2 YNFKEQ. J lost 7 bases, V lost 4 bases, and 12 bases had no gene match. The CDR3 DNA follows: TGTGCCAGCAGCCCGGGACAGATCCTTTTTAATGAAGCTTTCTTT. As protein: CASSPGQILFNEAFF.

This sequence joins TRBV4-2 and TRBJ2-5, with TRBD1 identical over 7 bases. V lost 4 bases, J lost 2 bases, and 7 bases stayed unmatched. The CDR3 extends over 15 amino acids. Germline CDR1 is LGHNA and CDR2 is YNFKEQ. The CDR3 region is CASSLHRGKQETQYF. In nucleotides, the CDR3 is TGTGCCAGCAGCCTGCACAGGGGTAAACAAGAGACCCAGTACTTC.

This chain uses TRBV7-8 with TRBJ2-1; TRBD2 might be the D (5 bases). The length of the CDR3 is 13 residues. Germline lookup yields CDR1 SGHVS and CDR2 FQNEAQ. Trimming removed 5 bases from V and 6 bases from J, with 11 bases in between. DNA for the CDR3: TGTGCCAGCAGCAAAGGACGGGGCAATGAGCAGTTCTTC. Encoded protein: CASSKGRGNEQFF.

The gene calls are TRBV12-3 or TRBV12-4 and TRBJ1-6; D is uncertain. CDR3 length: 12 residues. V lost 6 bases and J lost 7, with 7 bases in between. The CDR3: CASSGENSPLHF. CDR3 nucleotide sequence: TGTGCCAGCAGCGGGGAAAATTCACCCCTCCACTTT.

The V and J genes are TRBV5-1 and TRBJ1-5; D perhaps matches TRBD1 (6 bases). Germline V gene data show CDR1 as SGHRS and CDR2 as YFSETQ. V lost 4 bases, J lost 0 bases, and 14 bases lay in between. This CDR3 comprises 16 residues. The CDR3 DNA sequence: TGCGCCAGCAGCCCCGGGGGAGGGGGTAGCAATCAGCCCCAGCATTTT. It codes for CASSPGGGGSNQPQHF. Combining the CDR3 with reference TRBV5-1 and TRBJ1-5 gives the whole variable domain KAGVTQTPRYLIKTRGQQVTLSCSPISGHRSVSWYQQTPGQGLQFLFEYFSETQRNKGNFPGRFSGRQFSNSRSEMNVSTLELGDSALYLCASSPGGGGSNQPQHFGDGTRLSIL.

The V gene is TRBV7-6, the J gene TRBJ2-5; 9 bases are a match to TRBD1. With 5 bases clipped from V and 2 bases from J, the junction kept 6 bases outside the gene matches. Looked up from germline, CDR1 is SGHVS and CDR2 is FNYEAQ. The CDR3 totals 15 residues. The CDR3 sequence: CASSRLTGGQETQYF. Here the CDR3 DNA reads TGTGCCAGCAGCCGACTGACAGGGGGGCAAGAGACCCAGTACTTC.

In this sample, this clone turned up once. The genes are TRBV4-3 and TRBJ1-5, with 8 bases lining up with TRBD1. CDR1 and CDR2 (germline): LGHNA, YSLEER. CDR3 length: 16 residues. Unmatched junction bases numbered 7, after V lost 0 bases and J lost 6 bases. Written as DNA, the CDR3 is TGCGCCAGCAGCCAAGATAGGCAGGGGGCCTCTCAGCCCCAGCATTTT. Translation: CASSQDRQGASQPQHF.

The chain employs TRBV9 and TRBJ2-1; D may be TRBD2 (7 bases). The CDR3 runs 15 residues. CDR1 SGDLS and CDR2 YYNGEE come from the germline V gene. Trimming shortened V by 2 bases and J by 8 bases, and 17 bases separated the two germline ends. The chain's CDR3 is CASSVGGRGGHEQFF. The CDR3 DNA follows: TGTGCCAGCAGCGTCGGTGGGAGGGGGGGCCATGAGCAGTTCTTC.

This chain connects TRBV10-3 to TRBJ2-7; 8 nucleotides line up with TRBD1. From germline, CDR1 is ENHRY and CDR2 SYGVKD. J lost 5 bases, V lost 6 bases, and 9 bases had no gene match. The CDR3 runs 14 residues. The DNA of the CDR3 is TGTGCCATCAGGGCCTCAGGGGGCCTTGACGAGCAGTACTTC. Translated: CAIRASGGLDEQYF.

The J gene is TRBJ2-4, the V gene TRBV9; 7 nucleotides align to TRBD1. CDR1 SGDLS and CDR2 YYNGEE come from the germline V gene. The CDR3 extends over 16 amino acids. V lost 0 bases to trimming and J lost 0 bases; unmatched junction nucleotides: 3. The CDR3 sequence is CASSVGSGGAKNIQYF. The CDR3 coding sequence is TGTGCCAGCAGCGTAGGATCAGGGGGAGCCAAAAACATTCAGTACTTC. The full variable domain, its missing parts supplied by reference TRBV9 and TRBJ2-4, is DSGVTQTPKHLITATGQRVTLRCSPRSGDLSVYWYQQSLDQGLQFLIQYYNGEERAKGNILERFSAQQFPDLHSELNLSSLELGDSALYFCASSVGSGGAKNIQYFGAGTRLSVL.

CDR3 sequence (DNA): TGTGCCAGTAGTACCCGTCCAGGGGCTGAGACTGAAGCTTTCTTT. It specifies CASSTRPGAETEAFF. The V gene is TRBV19, the J gene TRBJ1-1, with D perhaps matching TRBD1 (6 bases). Germline V gene data show CDR1 as LNHDA and CDR2 as SQIVND (reference sequence). This CDR3 is 15 amino acids long. Deletions cut 4 bases from V and 5 bases from J, with 17 bases between.